A single sample gave rise to the 20 T cell receptor beta chains below, sequenced in a study of blood T cell repertoires in COVID-19. Assay: immunoSEQ multiplex PCR; the TCRdb copy retains only in-frame clones and omits some. The sample holds about 200,000 clones, about four fifths seen once. The sequenced sample consisted of PBMCs or T cells enriched from blood (not recorded which). These receptor sequences come from a man aged 40-55 years who had recovered from COVID-19.

This chain joins TRBV19 and TRBJ1-6; 10 nucleotides line up with TRBD1. This CDR3 has 14 residues. V lost 7 bases to trimming and J lost 10 bases; unmatched junction nucleotides: 7. The germline gives CDR1 LNHDA, CDR2 SQIVND (reference sequence). The CDR3 loop is CASTTGQGNSPLHF. CDR3 DNA: TGTGCCAGTACGACGGGACAGGGGAACTCACCCCTCCACTTT.

This clone was detected a few times. The V gene is TRBV19, the J gene TRBJ1-6; TRBD1 matches 7 bases. The CDR3 covers 15 residues. Germline assignment: CDR1 LNHDA and CDR2 SQIVND (reference sequence). With V trimmed by 7 bases and J by 7 bases, 10 bases remained unmatched. In nucleotides, the CDR3 is TGTGCCAGTATTCCCACAGGGGCAGGCAATTCACCCCTCCACTTT. Its translation: CASIPTGAGNSPLHF.

The chain couples TRBV6-1 to TRBJ1-2; 9 positions agree with TRBD1. V was clipped by 2 bases and J by 6 bases; unmatched bases: 7. This CDR3 contains 15 residues. Germline lookup yields CDR1 MNHNS and CDR2 SASEGT. CDR3 nucleotide sequence: TGTGCCAGCAGTGAATACGGGACAGGGTCGGATGGCTACACCTTC. Its protein product is CASSEYGTGSDGYTF.

The rearrangement joins TRBV7-2 to TRBJ2-7; no firm D call. The CDR3 has 12 residues. The germline CDR1 and CDR2 sequences are SGHTA and FQGNSA. V was clipped by 8 bases and J by 0 bases, with 8 bases between them. DNA for the CDR3: TGTGCCAGCGGCGGTTACTCCTACGAGCAGTACTTC. It is translated as CASGGYSYEQYF.

The chain uses TRBV7-3 and TRBJ2-2; no reliable D call. Between the trimmed V and J ends, which lost 0 bases and 0 bases, there was a span of 5 bases. Germline V gene lookup returns CDR1 SGHTA and CDR2 FQGTGA. There are 15 residues in the CDR3. The CDR3 spells CASSLTQANTGELFF. CDR3 nucleotides: TGTGCCAGCAGCTTAACCCAGGCGAACACCGGGGAGCTGTTTTTT.

The chain combines TRBV5-1 with TRBJ1-2, with 9 bases lining up with TRBD1. CDR3 length equals 14 residues. J gave up 5 bases and V 4 bases, and 6 bases lay outside the gene matches. Per germline, CDR1 SGHRS and CDR2 YFSETQ. The CDR3 protein is CASSPGTGLYGYTF. The CDR3 region has the DNA TGCGCCAGCAGCCCAGGGACAGGGTTATATGGCTACACCTTC. The full variable domain, completed using reference TRBV5-1 and TRBJ1-2, is KAGVTQTPRYLIKTRGQQVTLSCSPISGHRSVSWYQQTPGQGLQFLFEYFSETQRNKGNFPGRFSGRQFSNSRSEMNVSTLELGDSALYLCASSPGTGLYGYTFGSGTRLTVV.

The chain carries TRBV7-9 and TRBJ1-5; 7 bases map to TRBD1. This CDR3 has 16 amino acids. CDR1 and CDR2 from the germline V gene are SEHNR and FQNEAQ (reference sequence). The V gene end was trimmed by 5 bases and the J gene end by 7 bases; junction bases not matched to a gene: 14. The CDR3 nucleotides are TGTGCCAGCAGCCCCGTCGGGGACAGTAGGGGACAGCCCCAGCATTTT. Translation gives CASSPVGDSRGQPQHF.

The chain has TRBV7-2 and TRBJ1-6; perhaps TRBD1 as D (6 bases). The CDR3 consists of 18 residues. Trimming cost V 0 bases and J 7 bases, with 19 bases left between them. CDR1 and CDR2 from the germline V gene are SGHTA and FQGNSA. CDR3 amino acids: CASSLAWGPLGNNSPLHF. CDR3 DNA sequence: TGTGCCAGCAGCTTAGCCTGGGGGCCCTTGGGTAACAATTCACCCCTCCACTTT.

The chain is built from TRBV3-1 (or the pseudogene TRBV3-2) and TRBJ1-2, with D tentatively TRBD1 (5 bases). V was clipped by 2 bases and J by 7 bases, with 14 bases between them. Per the germline V gene, CDR1 is LGHDT and CDR2 is YNNKEL (reference sequence). CDR3 size: 14 residues. For the CDR3, the DNA is TGTGCCAGCAGCCAACAGGGAGGGATGGGTGGCTACACCTTC. It is translated as CASSQQGGMGGYTF.

Only one count was recorded for this clone. The chain has TRBV5-4 and TRBJ2-1, with D unclear. Per germline, CDR1 SGHNT and CDR2 YYREEE (reference sequence). This CDR3 has 15 amino acids. V shed 2 bases and J shed 2 bases, with 11 bases lying between them. Here the CDR3 DNA reads TGTGCCAGCAGCTTCTTCCCTACCACCTACAATGAGCAGTTCTTC. Protein sequence: CASSFFPTTYNEQFF.

J is TRBJ1-1 and V is TRBV6-2 or TRBV6-3; 11 positions match TRBD1. The CDR3 extends over 15 amino acids. Germline values: CDR1 MNHEY, CDR2 SVGEGT. V was clipped by 2 bases and J by 11 bases; unmatched bases: 10. Here the CDR3 reads CASSYPGQGAYQAFF. In DNA, the CDR3 is TGTGCCAGCAGTTACCCCGGACAGGGGGCGTATCAGGCTTTCTTT.

The CDR3 sequence: CASSFDSAPGQPQHF. CDR3 sequence (DNA): TGTGCCAGCAGCTTTGACAGCGCCCCGGGTCAGCCCCAGCATTTT. The rearrangement joins TRBV7-2 to TRBJ1-5; the D gene is possibly TRBD1 (5 bases). The germline CDR1 and CDR2 sequences are SGHTA and FQGNSA. Trimming pared 3 bases from V and 6 bases from J, leaving 15 bases between. The CDR3 spans 15 residues.

The chain joins TRBV7-9 to TRBJ2-1; TRBD1 might be the D (6 bases). The germline gives CDR1 SEHNR, CDR2 FQNEAQ (reference sequence). The V end was cut by 3 bases, the J end by 2 bases, with 11 bases between. The CDR3 extends over 15 amino acids. The CDR3 region is CASSLVGGPYNEQFF. As DNA, the CDR3 is TGTGCCAGCAGCTTGGTTGGGGGCCCCTACAATGAGCAGTTCTTC. The variable domain in full, with the rest retrieved from reference TRBV7-9 and TRBJ2-1, is DTGVSQNPRHKITKRGQNVTFRCDPISEHNRLYWYRQTLGQGPEFLTYFQNEAQLEKSRLLSDRFSAERPKGSFSTLEIQRTEQGDSAMYLCASSLVGGPYNEQFFGPGTRLTVL.

The rearrangement joins TRBV19 to TRBJ2-7, with D unresolved. Trimming removed 3 bases from V and 5 bases from J, with 20 bases in between. CDR3 length: 16 amino acids. Germline V gene lookup returns CDR1 LNHDA and CDR2 SQIVND (reference sequence). CDR3 protein: CASSISVVGFDDEQYF. As DNA, the CDR3 is TGTGCCAGTAGTATTAGTGTCGTCGGGTTTGATGACGAGCAGTACTTC.

V is TRBV30 and J is TRBJ2-3; 9 bases are shared with TRBD2. Unmatched junction bases numbered 15, after V lost 2 bases and J lost 3 bases. CDR1 and CDR2 (germline): GTSNPN, SVGIG (reference sequence). This CDR3 is built from 18 residues. The CDR3 sequence: CAWSPGGRGTSGTDTQYF. CDR3 in DNA: TGTGCCTGGAGTCCCGGCGGGAGGGGGACGTCTGGAACAGATACGCAGTATTTT.

This clone was counted once. The chain recombines TRBV5-1 with TRBJ1-6; D remains ambiguous. The V end lost 2 bases, the J end lost 5 bases, and 8 bases lay between the germline ends. Germline V gene data show CDR1 as SGHRS and CDR2 as YFSETQ. This CDR3 contains 14 residues. Written as DNA, the CDR3 is TGCGCCAGCAGCTTTGACATAAATAATTCACCCCTCCACTTT. This translates into CASSFDINNSPLHF.

V and J are TRBV19 and TRBJ2-3, with TRBD2 matching over 10 bases. The junction had 2 bases not matched to a gene; V was cut back by 5 bases and J by 6 bases. The germline V gene has CDR1 LNHDA and CDR2 SQIVND (reference sequence). The CDR3 consists of 13 residues. This chain's CDR3 is CASSLAGADTQYF. The DNA of the CDR3 is TGTGCCAGTAGTCTAGCGGGAGCCGATACGCAGTATTTT. The variable domain in full, completed from reference TRBV19 and TRBJ2-3, reads DGGITQSPKYLFRKEGQNVTLSCEQNLNHDAMYWYRQDPGQGLRLIYYSQIVNDFQKGDIAEGYSVSREKKESFPLTVTSAQKNPTAFYLCASSLAGADTQYFGPGTRLTVL.

The rearrangement joins TRBV5-4 to TRBJ1-5; 7 bases are a match to TRBD1. CDR3 length: 15 amino acids. The V gene end was trimmed by 2 bases and the J gene end by 0 bases; junction bases not matched to a gene: 2. The germline CDR1 and CDR2 sequences are SGHNT and YYREEE (reference sequence). Written as DNA, the CDR3 is TGTGCCAGCAGCTTCCAGGGGGGTAGCAATCAGCCCCAGCATTTT. Encoded protein: CASSFQGGSNQPQHF.

The rearrangement uses TRBV7-2 and TRBJ1-1; D is uncertain. The CDR3 consists of 14 residues. CDR1 and CDR2 (germline): SGHTA, FQGNSA. V lost 1 base, J lost 2 bases, and 8 bases lay in between. Here the CDR3 DNA reads TGTGCCAGCAGCTTAGAACAGATTAACACTGAAGCTTTCTTT. Translating gives CASSLEQINTEAFF.

This clone was observed many times. The J gene is TRBJ2-7, the V gene TRBV5-4; 14 bases map to TRBD2. This CDR3 region has 16 residues. CDR1 is SGHNT and CDR2 is YYREEE in the germline V gene (reference sequence). The V gene end was trimmed by 4 bases and the J gene end by 4 bases; junction bases not matched to a gene: 7. CDR3 in amino acids: CASSPGLAGEGYEQYV. In DNA form, the CDR3 reads TGTGCCAGCAGCCCGGGACTAGCGGGAGAAGGATACGAGCAGTACGTC.